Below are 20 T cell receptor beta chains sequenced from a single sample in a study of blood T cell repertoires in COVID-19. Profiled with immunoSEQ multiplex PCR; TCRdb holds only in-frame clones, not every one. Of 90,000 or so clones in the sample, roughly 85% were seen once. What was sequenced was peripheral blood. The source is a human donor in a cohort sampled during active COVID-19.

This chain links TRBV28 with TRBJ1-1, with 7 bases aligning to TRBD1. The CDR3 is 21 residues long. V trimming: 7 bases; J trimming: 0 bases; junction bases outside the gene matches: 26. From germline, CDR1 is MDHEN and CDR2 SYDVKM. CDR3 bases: TGTGCCAGCAACCCAAGGCTAGGGAGGGGGCGCGGGGGGGCCATGAACACTGAAGCTTTCTTT. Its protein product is CASNPRLGRGRGGAMNTEAFF.

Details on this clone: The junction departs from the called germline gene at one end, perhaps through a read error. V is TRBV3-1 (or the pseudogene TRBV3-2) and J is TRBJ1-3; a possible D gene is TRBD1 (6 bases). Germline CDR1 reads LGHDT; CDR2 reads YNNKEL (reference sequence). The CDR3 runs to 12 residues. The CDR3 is CASSHSDSNFWF. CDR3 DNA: TGTGCCAGCAGCCACTCGGACAGTAACTTCTGGTTT.

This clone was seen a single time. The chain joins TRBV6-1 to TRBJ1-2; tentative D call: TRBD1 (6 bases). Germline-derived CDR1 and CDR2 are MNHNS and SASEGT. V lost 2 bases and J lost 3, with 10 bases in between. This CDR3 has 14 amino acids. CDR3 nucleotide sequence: TGTGCCAGCAGTGAAACCGGACAGTACTATGGCTACACCTTC. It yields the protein CASSETGQYYGYTF.

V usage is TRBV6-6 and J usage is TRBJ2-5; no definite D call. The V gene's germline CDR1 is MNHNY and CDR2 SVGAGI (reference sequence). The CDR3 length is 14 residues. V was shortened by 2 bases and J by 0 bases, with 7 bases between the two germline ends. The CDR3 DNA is TGTGCCAGCAGTTACAGCAGGAACCAAGAGACCCAGTACTTC. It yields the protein CASSYSRNQETQYF.

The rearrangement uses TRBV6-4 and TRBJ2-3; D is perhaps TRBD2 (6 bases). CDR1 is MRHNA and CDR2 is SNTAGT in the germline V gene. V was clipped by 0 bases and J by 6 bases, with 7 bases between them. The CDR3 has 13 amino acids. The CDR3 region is CASSDSLADTQYF. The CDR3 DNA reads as TGTGCCAGCAGTGACTCCCTAGCGGATACGCAGTATTTT.

CDR3 nucleotides: TGTGCCAGCAGCCCGCTATCGGGACAGTCTTCCAAGAGAGGCTACACCTTC. Protein sequence: CASSPLSGQSSKRGYTF. The gene calls are TRBV3-1 (or the pseudogene TRBV3-2) and TRBJ1-2; 7 bases agree with TRBD1. The V and J ends lost 4 bases and 8 bases, in that order; junction bases with no gene match: 19. The CDR3 contains 17 residues. Germline V gene lookup returns CDR1 LGHDT and CDR2 YNNKEL (reference sequence).

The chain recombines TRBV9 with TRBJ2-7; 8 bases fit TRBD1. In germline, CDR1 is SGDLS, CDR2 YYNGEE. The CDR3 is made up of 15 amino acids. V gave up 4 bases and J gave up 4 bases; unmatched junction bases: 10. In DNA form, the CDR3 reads TGTGCCAGCAGCACCCAAGGACAGGGTATATACGAGCAGTACTTC. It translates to CASSTQGQGIYEQYF.

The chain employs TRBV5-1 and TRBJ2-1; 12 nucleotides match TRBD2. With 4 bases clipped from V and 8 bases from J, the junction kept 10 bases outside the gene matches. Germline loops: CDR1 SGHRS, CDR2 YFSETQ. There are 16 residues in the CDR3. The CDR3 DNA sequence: TGCGCCAGCAGCCTAATACTAGCGGGAGGTTTCGATGAGCAGTTCTTC. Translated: CASSLILAGGFDEQFF.

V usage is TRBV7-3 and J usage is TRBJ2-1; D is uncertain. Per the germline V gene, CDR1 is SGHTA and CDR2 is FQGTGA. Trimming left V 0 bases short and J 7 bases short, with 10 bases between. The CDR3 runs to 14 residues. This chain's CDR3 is CASSLTGRVNEQFF. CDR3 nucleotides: TGTGCCAGCAGCTTAACGGGCAGAGTGAATGAGCAGTTCTTC.

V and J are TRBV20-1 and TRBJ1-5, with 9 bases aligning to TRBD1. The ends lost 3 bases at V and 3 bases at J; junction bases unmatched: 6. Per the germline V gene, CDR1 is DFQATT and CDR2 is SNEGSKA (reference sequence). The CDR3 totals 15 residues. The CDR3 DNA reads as TGCAGTGCTAGTGGTGGACAGGGGTTCAATCAGCCCCAGCATTTT. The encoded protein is CSASGGQGFNQPQHF.

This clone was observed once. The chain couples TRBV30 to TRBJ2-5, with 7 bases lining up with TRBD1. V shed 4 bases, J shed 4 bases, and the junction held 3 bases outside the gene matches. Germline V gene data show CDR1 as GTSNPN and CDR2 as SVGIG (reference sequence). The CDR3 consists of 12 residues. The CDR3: CAWTRQGETQYF. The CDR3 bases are TGTGCCTGGACCCGACAGGGAGAGACCCAGTACTTC.

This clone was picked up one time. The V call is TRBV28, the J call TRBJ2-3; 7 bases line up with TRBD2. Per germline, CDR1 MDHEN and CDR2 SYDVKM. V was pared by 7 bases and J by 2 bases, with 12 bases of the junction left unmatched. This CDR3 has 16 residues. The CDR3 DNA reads TGTGCCAGCACCGGGCCGGGGGGAGGGATCACAGATACGCAGTATTTT. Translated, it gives CASTGPGGGITDTQYF.

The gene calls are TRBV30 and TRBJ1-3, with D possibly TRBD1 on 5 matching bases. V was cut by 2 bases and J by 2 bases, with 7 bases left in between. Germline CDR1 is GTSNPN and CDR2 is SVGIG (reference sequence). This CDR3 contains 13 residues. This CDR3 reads CAWSPTAGNTIYF. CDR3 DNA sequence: TGTGCCTGGAGTCCGACAGCTGGAAACACCATATATTTT.

CDR3 in DNA: TGCGCCAGCAGCTTGGCGCCGGGGGTGACTAGCAAGCAGTTCTTC. Its protein is CASSLAPGVTSKQFF. This chain links TRBV5-1 with TRBJ2-1; 7 bases align to TRBD2. Germline CDR1 reads SGHRS; CDR2 reads YFSETQ. This CDR3 has 15 residues. V was pared by 0 bases and J by 11 bases, with 11 bases of the junction left unmatched.

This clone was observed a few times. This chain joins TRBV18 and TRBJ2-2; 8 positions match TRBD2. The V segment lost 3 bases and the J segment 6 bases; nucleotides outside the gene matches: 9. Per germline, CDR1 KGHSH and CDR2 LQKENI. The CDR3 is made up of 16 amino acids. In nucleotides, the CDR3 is TGTGCCAGCTCACCCCGCGGGGGGTCAGGATCCGGGGAGCTGTTTTTT. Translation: CASSPRGGSGSGELFF.

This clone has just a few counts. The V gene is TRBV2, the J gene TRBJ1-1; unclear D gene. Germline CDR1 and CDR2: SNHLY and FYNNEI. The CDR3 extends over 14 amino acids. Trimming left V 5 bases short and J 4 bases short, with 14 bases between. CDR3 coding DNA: TGTGCCAGCAGTTGGAAAGCCGAGGGCACTGAAGCTTTCTTT. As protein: CASSWKAEGTEAFF.

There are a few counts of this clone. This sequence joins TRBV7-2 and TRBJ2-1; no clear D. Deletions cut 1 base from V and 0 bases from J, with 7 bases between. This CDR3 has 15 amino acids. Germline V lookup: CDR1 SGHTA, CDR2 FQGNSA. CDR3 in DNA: TGTGCCAGCAGCTTAGTTAGTTTCTCCTACAATGAGCAGTTCTTC. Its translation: CASSLVSFSYNEQFF.

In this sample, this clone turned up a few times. The CDR3 region is CASSLSGDQPQHF. The DNA of the CDR3 is TGTGCCAGCAGCTTATCGGGAGATCAGCCCCAGCATTTT. The gene calls are TRBV7-9 and TRBJ1-5; the D is unclear. Trimming removed 2 bases at V and 5 bases at J, with 7 bases between. There are 13 residues in the CDR3. Germline loops: CDR1 SEHNR, CDR2 FQNEAQ (reference sequence).

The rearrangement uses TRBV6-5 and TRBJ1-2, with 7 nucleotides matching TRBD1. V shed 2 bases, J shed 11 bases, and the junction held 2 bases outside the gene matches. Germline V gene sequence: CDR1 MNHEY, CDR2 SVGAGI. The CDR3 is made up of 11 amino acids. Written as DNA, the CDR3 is TGTGCCAGCAGTTACGAGGGGGCATACACCTTC. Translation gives CASSYEGAYTF.

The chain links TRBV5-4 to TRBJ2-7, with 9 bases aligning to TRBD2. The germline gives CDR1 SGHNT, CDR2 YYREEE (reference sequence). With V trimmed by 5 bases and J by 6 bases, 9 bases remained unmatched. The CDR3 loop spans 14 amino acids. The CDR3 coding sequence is TGTGCCAGCAGATCAGCGCGGGGGGGTGGCGAGCAGTACTTC. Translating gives CASRSARGGGEQYF.